These T cell receptor beta chains were read from a single sample in a study of shared clonotypes between healthy human individuals. Only in-frame clones appear in the TCRdb table, and some are missing; sequencing was by immunoSEQ multiplex PCR. The sample gives roughly 650,000 clones, about 97% of which show up once; 0.045% to 0.07% is in the top ten. The sample was naive CD4+ T cells sorted from blood. The receptors come from a woman in her 30s in good health. Both conserved end residues are part of each CDR3. D genes are given only for firm matches. For some rows the clone size is stated as once, few or many, or as a class when expanded; others skip it.

abundance	v_gene	d_gene	j_gene	CDR3nt	CDR3aa
.	TRBV5-5	TRBD1	TRBJ2-7	TGTGCCAGCAGCAACGGACAGGGCGTCCCCTACGAGCAGTACTTC	CASSNGQGVPYEQYF
.	TRBV19	.	TRBJ2-1	TGTGCCAGTAGTATGGGGCTACGGGACTCGATGAACGATGAGCAGTTCTTC	CASSMGLRDSMNDEQFF
.	TRBV18	TRBD1	TRBJ1-5	TGTGCCAGCTCACCGGCCGGGACAGGGGGCGAACAGCCCCAGCATTTT	CASSPAGTGGEQPQHF
.	TRBV6-5	.	TRBJ2-3	TGTGCCAGCAGTGGCATGGGACGGAGCACAGATACGCAGTATTTT	CASSGMGRSTDTQYF
.	TRBV6-1	TRBD2	TRBJ2-1	TGTGCCAGCCTAGCGGGAGGGCCTCCTGACAATGAGCAGTTCTTC	CASLAGGPPDNEQFF
once	TRBV10-3	TRBD1	TRBJ1-1	TGTGCCATCAGGCGACAGGGCGAAATGAACACTGAAGCTTTCTTT	CAIRRQGEMNTEAFF
.	TRBV28	TRBD1	TRBJ1-2	TGTGCCAGCAGTCACGCGGACAGGGACCTTGGCTACACCTTC	CASSHADRDLGYTF
few	TRBV6-1	.	TRBJ2-7	TGTGCCAGCAGTGAAGCGGCTCGGGTCCATTTGGGGTACTTC	CASSEAARVHLGYF
.	TRBV28	.	TRBJ1-5	TGTGCCAGCTTTCGCCCTGCGTGGCGGCCCCAGCATTTT	CASFRPAWRPQHF
.	TRBV27	.	TRBJ2-3	TGTGCCAGCAGTGAGGCAAAGGCGTGGGGGGAGGTCACAGATACGCAGTATTTT	CASSEAKAWGEVTDTQYF
.	TRBV15	.	TRBJ2-7	TGTGCCACCAGCAGAGATTGGCTCTCCTACGAGCAGTACTTC	CATSRDWLSYEQYF
.	TRBV11-3	.	TRBJ2-7	TGTGCCAGCAGCTCGGGACACGACTACGAGCAGTACTTC	CASSSGHDYEQYF
.	TRBV18	.	TRBJ2-6	TGTGCCAGCTCACCCGAGCTCTCTGGGGCCAACGTCCTGACTTTC	CASSPELSGANVLTF
.	TRBV10-3	.	TRBJ2-4	TGTGCCTCGGCGGTTGCGGGGGCTGACCGGAAAAACATTCAGTACTTC	CASAVAGADRKNIQYF
.	TRBV27	.	TRBJ2-2	TGTGCCAGCAGTCCCATAAACGCGAACACCGGGGAGCTGTTTTTT	CASSPINANTGELFF
.	TRBV15	.	TRBJ2-1	TGTGCCACCAGCAGAGATAGGCGGAATGAGCAGTTCTTC	CATSRDRRNEQFF
.	TRBV28	.	TRBJ2-3	TGTGCCAGCAGTTCCTCCGCGGCCCCGACAGATACGCAGTATTTT	CASSSSAAPTDTQYF
.	TRBV2	TRBD2	TRBJ2-5	TGTGCCAGCAGTGAACATGGGGCTAGCGGGAGATTAGAGACCCAGTACTTC	CASSEHGASGRLETQYF
.	TRBV28	TRBD2	TRBJ2-1	TGTGCCAGCAGTCCCTCAACTAGCGGGAGGTACAATGAGCAGTTCTTC	CASSPSTSGRYNEQFF
.	TRBV5-1	TRBD1	TRBJ2-7	TGCGCCAGCAGCCGGGACAGCCAATCCTACGAGCAGTACTTC	CASSRDSQSYEQYF
.	TRBV5-1	.	TRBJ2-7	TGCGCCAGCAGCCCTACAGGTCGGGACCCCCTTGGGGAGCAGTACTTC	CASSPTGRDPLGEQYF
.	TRBV5-4	TRBD1	TRBJ2-1	TGTGCCAGCAGCCCCGTCGGACAGGGGACAAATGAGCAGTTCTTC	CASSPVGQGTNEQFF
.	TRBV9	.	TRBJ2-3	TGTGCCAGCAGCGTAGTGAGGGGCAGCACAGATACGCAGTATTTT	CASSVVRGSTDTQYF
.	TRBV6-5	.	TRBJ1-1	TGTGCCAGCATTTACAGGACTGAAGCTTTCTTT	CASIYRTEAFF
.	TRBV10-1	.	TRBJ2-1	TGCGCCAGCTCGAATCCTACAGCAGCCAGCTCCTACAATGAGCAGTTCTTC	CASSNPTAASSYNEQFF
.	TRBV5-4	.	TRBJ1-4	TGTGCCAGCAGCTTGGGGGGGGCAGGGACGACGGAAAAACTGTTTTTT	CASSLGGAGTTEKLFF
.	TRBV5-1	.	TRBJ1-1	TGCGCCAGCAGCTTGGAATTGAGTAACACTGAAGCTTTCTTT	CASSLELSNTEAFF
.	TRBV19	.	TRBJ1-2	TGTGCCAGTAGTCCGTGGGACGGCGGCTATGGCTACACCTTC	CASSPWDGGYGYTF
once	TRBV7-2	TRBD1	TRBJ1-5	TGTGCCAGCAGCTATGGGACAGGGGGCTGGGACAATCAGCCCCAGCATTTT	CASSYGTGGWDNQPQHF
.	TRBV10-3	.	TRBJ2-1	TGTGCCATCCAGTGGGGGCCGGAGGGCAATGAGCAGTTCTTC	CAIQWGPEGNEQFF
.	TRBV28	.	TRBJ1-5	TGTGCCAGCAGTTTCGGTGGGACTCAGCCCCAGCATTTT	CASSFGGTQPQHF
.	TRBV4-2	.	TRBJ2-1	TGTGCCAGCAGCCAAGATTCGTCCAATGAGCAGTTCTTC	CASSQDSSNEQFF